In this sample, the clone carrying this TCR beta chain turned up once. Its antigen is unidentified. Losses at the gene ends were 5 bases for V and 4 bases for J; bases not matched to a gene: 6. CDR1 GTSNPN and CDR2 SVGIG come from the germline V gene (reference sequence). This CDR3 has 14 amino acids. The data were produced by immunoSEQ multiplex PCR, yet TCRdb's version contains in-frame clones alone and is incomplete. The data show 150,000 to 170,000 clones, with roughly 90% seen just once and approximately 17% held by the top ten. This record belongs to a study of T cell responses to AZD1222 COVID-19 vaccine. Study at large: Some second doses came at about 4 weeks and others at about 12 weeks; these were pooled.

Study-wide points: Reportedly, nearly half the spike-specific TCRs target unmutated variant regions. A rise in Spike-specific TCR breadth and depth followed two AZD1222 doses.

The TCR sequence derives from an adult in good health. The specimen was peripheral blood, collected on day 0 of AZD1222 vaccination. The chain employs TRBV30 and TRBJ1-5; 9 bases align to TRBD1. Here the CDR3 reads CAWQSGTGNQPQHF. The CDR3 DNA reads TGTGCCTGGCAATCCGGGACAGGGAATCAGCCCCAGCATTTT.